A single sample is the source of the 19 T cell receptor beta chains below, sequenced in a study of T cell clonality in common variable immunodeficiency. Assay: immunoSEQ multiplex PCR; the TCRdb copy retains only in-frame clones and omits some. The sample gives about 47,000 clones, none seen only once, and the top ten clones hold 0.68%. Sequencing input: peripheral blood mononuclear cells. Every receptor here comes from a person aged 18 to 70 in good health.

This clone was seen repeatedly, ten times or more. The CDR3 end falls 3 residues outside the read, so it is completed with the germline J gene. The chain is built from TRBV29-1 and TRBJ2-5; D remains ambiguous. The V and J ends lost 6 bases and 2 bases respectively, with 10 bases between them. This CDR3 has 12 residues. Germline CDR1 SQVTM, CDR2 ANQGSEA. The DNA read from the CDR3 is TGCAGCGTCAATGTGCAGCAAGAGACC. It translates to CSVNVQQET. The CDR3, in full, reads CSVNVQQETQYF.

This clone was counted ten times or more. The CDR3 extends 3 residues past the end of the read, so its final part is completed from the germline J gene. The chain joins TRBV19 to TRBJ2-1; 9 bases line up with TRBD1. There are 14 residues in the CDR3. Germline-derived CDR1 and CDR2 are LNHDA and SQIVND (reference sequence). Unmatched junction bases numbered 2, after V lost 3 bases and J lost 5 bases. The part of the CDR3 DNA that was read is TGTGCCAGTAGTATCCGGGACAGGGACAATGAG. Amino acids: CASSIRDRDNE. The whole CDR3 is CASSIRDRDNEQFF.

At least ten counts were recorded for this clone. Sequencing ends 3 residues short of the CDR3 end; the germline J gene provides the rest. The chain joins TRBV18 to TRBJ1-5; D perhaps matches TRBD1 (5 bases). The V end lost 0 bases, the J end lost 5 bases, and 17 bases lay between the germline ends. CDR3 length: 17 residues. The germline V gene encodes CDR1 KGHSH and CDR2 LQKENI. The sequenced CDR3 bases are TGTGCCAGCTCACCACCGAGGGGTAGCGGGTTAGATCAGCCC. Its protein product is CASSPPRGSGLDQP. The entire CDR3 is CASSPPRGSGLDQPQHF.

This clone has a count of ten or more. The read halts 3 residues ahead of the CDR3 end, with the missing end drawn from the germline J gene. V is TRBV2 and J is TRBJ2-7; D perhaps matches TRBD2 (5 bases). The CDR3 is 17 residues long. Germline-derived CDR1 and CDR2 are SNHLY and FYNNEI. V was pared by 0 bases and J by 0 bases, with 15 bases between. The CDR3 DNA, read in part, is TGTGCCAGCAGTGAAGCGCTTGTTAGCGCGAGCTCCTACGAG. Translated: CASSEALVSASSYE. The whole CDR3 reads CASSEALVSASSYEQYF.

This clone was found many times. The read falls 3 residues short of the CDR3 end, and the missing part is taken from the germline J gene. The chain has TRBV9 and TRBJ2-3; TRBD2 agrees at 7 bases. Per germline, CDR1 SGDLS and CDR2 YYNGEE. The CDR3 runs to 16 residues. J was trimmed by 6 bases and V by 3 bases; bases with no gene match: 13. CDR3 bases read: TGTGCCAGCAGCGCCGAAGGTCGCGGGGGTGGGGATACG. Protein product: CASSAEGRGGGDT. The whole CDR3 sequence is CASSAEGRGGGDTQYF.

This clone was counted ten times or more. The CDR3 end falls 3 residues outside the read, so it is completed with the germline J gene. The gene calls are TRBV24-1 and TRBJ2-2; possibly TRBD1 for D (6 bases). The CDR3 sequence is 13 residues long. Germline CDR1 and CDR2: KGHDR and SFDVKD. The CDR3 DNA, read in part, is TGTGCCACCAGTGGTCAACCGGGACAAGAG. Amino acid sequence: CATSGQPGQE. The CDR3 as a whole reads CATSGQPGQELFF.

The CDR3 DNA, read in part, is TGTGCCAGCAGCCCAGGAACCCTTTATAATTCACCC. Its translation is CASSPGTLYNSP. The full-length CDR3 reads as CASSPGTLYNSPLHF. V and J are TRBV11-2 and TRBJ1-6; D is unclear. Read sequence stops 3 residues before the CDR3 end, and the germline J gene provides the missing end. Germline-derived CDR1 and CDR2 are SGHAT and FQNNGV. CDR3 length equals 15 residues. V was cut by 5 bases and J by 4 bases, with 12 bases left in between.

There are a few counts of this clone. The read gets to within 3 residues of the CDR3 end, and the germline J gene fills in the rest. The rearrangement joins TRBV20-1 to TRBJ2-1, with 14 bases lining up with TRBD2. The germline V gene encodes CDR1 DFQATT and CDR2 SNEGSKA (reference sequence). This CDR3 is built from 14 residues. V lost 3 bases to trimming and J lost 6 bases; unmatched junction nucleotides: 1. The covered CDR3 bases are TGCAGTGCTAGGACTAGCGGGAGGGCCAATGAG. Its protein product is CSARTSGRANE. The CDR3 in full is CSARTSGRANEQFF.

In its sample, this clone was seen many times. The read falls 3 residues short of the CDR3 end, and the missing part is taken from the germline J gene. V usage is TRBV20-1 and J usage is TRBJ1-2; TRBD1 aligns across 8 bases. This CDR3 comprises 12 residues. The germline V gene encodes CDR1 DFQATT and CDR2 SNEGSKA (reference sequence). The CDR3 DNA, read in part, is TGCAGTGCTACGACAGGGGTAGGCGGC. Its translation is CSATTGVGG. The entire CDR3 reads CSATTGVGGYTF.

This clone was picked up many times. The read ends 3 residues shy of where the CDR3 ends; the end is completed using the germline J gene. The chain employs TRBV6-1 and TRBJ2-1; 16 bases line up with TRBD2. The CDR3 contains 15 residues. Looked up from germline, CDR1 is MNHNS and CDR2 is SASEGT. The ends lost 4 bases at V and 8 bases at J; junction bases unmatched: 2. CDR3 loop: CASSGGTSGRDEQFF. The sequenced part of the CDR3 DNA is TGTGCCAGCAGTGGAGGGACTAGCGGGAGGGATGAG.

This clone was seen repeatedly, ten times or more. The missing CDR3 end, 3 residues past where the read stops, is filled in from the germline J gene. The gene calls are TRBV19 and TRBJ1-5; possibly TRBD1 for D (5 bases). There are 15 residues in the CDR3. Trimming took 5 bases from V and 1 from J, leaving 12 bases between them. CDR1 and CDR2 (germline): LNHDA, SQIVND (reference sequence). CDR3: CASSPRATSNQPQHF. CDR3 bases read: TGTGCCAGTAGTCCCAGGGCCACGAGCAATCAGCCC. The full variable domain, rest sourced from reference TRBV19 and TRBJ1-5, is DGGITQSPKYLFRKEGQNVTLSCEQNLNHDAMYWYRQDPGQGLRLIYYSQIVNDFQKGDIAEGYSVSREKKESFPLTVTSAQKNPTAFYLCASSPRATSNQPQHFGDGTRLSIL.

This clone has a count of ten or more. The CDR3 goes on 3 residues after the read ends, and that part is filled in from the germline J gene. This chain connects TRBV5-1 to TRBJ1-1; D not resolved. The V end was cut by 4 bases, the J end by 1 base, with 8 bases between. Germline assignment: CDR1 SGHRS and CDR2 YFSETQ. This CDR3 is 13 amino acids long. The CDR3 here is CASSQDWNTEAFF. The CDR3 DNA, read in part, is TGCGCCAGCAGCCAGGACTGGAACACTGAA. The full variable domain, in which reference TRBV5-1 and TRBJ1-1 provide the parts outside the CDR3, is KAGVTQTPRYLIKTRGQQVTLSCSPISGHRSVSWYQQTPGQGLQFLFEYFSETQRNKGNFPGRFSGRQFSNSRSEMNVSTLELGDSALYLCASSQDWNTEAFFGQGTRLTVV.

This clone was recorded many times. The read ends 3 residues early relative to the CDR3; the germline J gene fills the gap. The V and J genes are TRBV19 and TRBJ2-7; TRBD2 agrees at 8 bases. The length of the CDR3 is 14 residues. J lost 4 bases, V lost 6 bases, and 8 bases had no gene match. Germline CDR1 reads LNHDA; CDR2 reads SQIVND (reference sequence). CDR3 bases read: TGTGCCAGTAGCCCGGGACTAGGGGTATACGAG. It specifies CASSPGLGVYE. The full-length CDR3 reads as CASSPGLGVYEQYF.

The sample holds many counts of this clone. The read comes to an end 3 residues before the CDR3 does, leaving the germline J gene to fill in the end. This chain links TRBV12-5 with TRBJ2-2; weak D call: TRBD1 (5 bases). The CDR3 is made up of 15 amino acids. CDR1 and CDR2 (germline): LGHNT, FRNRAP. The V end lost 4 bases, the J end lost 0 bases, and 9 bases lay between the germline ends. The CDR3 loop is CASGSRVSNTGELFF. The CDR3 DNA, read in part, is TGTGCTAGTGGTTCCAGGGTATCGAACACCGGGGAG.

This clone was counted many times. The read terminates 3 residues ahead of where the CDR3 ends, so the germline J gene completes it. V is TRBV5-4 and J is TRBJ2-2; D perhaps matches TRBD1 (5 bases). The CDR3 is 16 residues long. Germline CDR1 reads SGHNT; CDR2 reads YYREEE (reference sequence). Trimming shortened V by 0 bases and J by 2 bases, and 11 bases separated the two germline ends. Incomplete CDR3 DNA: TGTGCCAGCAGCTTGGAAGGACACTTTAACACCGGGGAG. As protein: CASSLEGHFNTGE. The whole CDR3 sequence reads CASSLEGHFNTGELFF.

This clone was observed many times. The read ends 3 residues early relative to the CDR3; the germline J gene fills the gap. The chain uses TRBV6-4 and TRBJ2-1; 9 bases match TRBD2. V lost 2 bases and J lost 8; bases outside the gene matches: 7. This CDR3 has 15 amino acids. From germline, CDR1 is MRHNA and CDR2 SNTAGT. CDR3 region: CASSDGGGAVDEQFF. CDR3 DNA (partial): TGTGCCAGCAGTGACGGCGGGGGGGCGGTTGATGAG.

This clone was observed at least ten times. The CDR3 end lies 3 residues beyond the end of the read and is filled in from the germline J gene. The chain employs TRBV5-4 and TRBJ2-7, with D possibly TRBD2 on 7 matching bases. V was cut by 4 bases and J by 2 bases, with 13 bases left in between. CDR1 and CDR2 (germline): SGHNT, YYREEE (reference sequence). This CDR3 contains 14 residues. The part of the CDR3 DNA that was read is TGTGCCAGCAGCCGAGAGGGGGGGACCTACGAG. It is translated as CASSREGGTYE. The entire CDR3 protein reads CASSREGGTYEQYF. The full variable domain, its missing parts supplied by reference TRBV5-4 and TRBJ2-7, is ETGVTQSPTHLIKTRGQQVTLRCSSQSGHNTVSWYQQALGQGPQFIFQYYREEENGRGNFPPRFSGLQFPNYSSELNVNALELDDSALYLCASSREGGTYEQYFGPGTRLTVT.

This clone was observed at least ten times. The read falls 3 residues short of the CDR3 end, and the missing part is taken from the germline J gene. The chain has TRBV4-1 and TRBJ2-7; 7 bases agree with TRBD2. Germline loops: CDR1 MGHRA, CDR2 YSYEKL. V trimming: 4 bases; J trimming: 2 bases; junction bases outside the gene matches: 2. The CDR3 spans 13 residues. The CDR3 is CASSRTSAYEQYF. The sequenced CDR3 bases are TGCGCCAGCAGCCGTACTAGCGCCTACGAG.

There are many counts of this clone. Here the CDR3 reads CASSVAGTSSETQYF. CDR3 bases read: TGTGCCAGCAGCGTAGCTGGGACTAGTAGCGAGACC. V and J are TRBV9 and TRBJ2-5; 8 positions match TRBD2. The read is 3 residues too short to cover the CDR3 end, so that end is filled in from the germline J gene. The CDR3 runs to 15 residues. The junction had 6 bases not matched to a gene; V was cut back by 0 bases and J by 5 bases. Germline lookup yields CDR1 SGDLS and CDR2 YYNGEE.